The T cell receptor (beta chain) described here comes from a study of T cells expressing NK-cell markers. Across the whole study: Sequencing covered eight donors, seven HCMV-seropositive and one seronegative.

Points from the study as a whole: More than 5 donors showed dominant NKG2C+ clonotypes comprising roughly 1.0-7.0% of their CD8+ T cells. Leadership of the CD3+CD56-NKG2C+ fraction also belonged to these clonotypes in a handful of donors.

Remarks on this clonotype: Its antigen is not known.

UMIs were included in TCR beta cDNA generated by 5'RACE template switching. TCRdb reprocessed the 5' RACE reads and keeps a single row for each CDR3 protein, giving no DNA. Here the sample table reports about 150,000 distinct CDR3 sequences. CDR1 is LNHDA, CDR2 SQIVND, per germline (reference sequence). The CDR3 runs to 15 residues. Sequencing was performed on blood T cells: a sorted CD56 or NKG2C T cell subset, CD4+ or CD8+ T cells, or bulk PBMC T cells (not recorded which). V usage is TRBV19 and J usage is TRBJ2-2; as DNA is missing, the TRBD1 call by TCRdb cannot be tested. This TCR derives from a man aged 18-70 years in good health. CDR3 loop: CASSLGQAVTGELFF.